Sequencing of this T cell receptor beta chain was carried out in a study of shared clonotypes between healthy human individuals. Repertoires were generated with immunoSEQ multiplex PCR, while TCRdb's copy carries only in-frame clones and drops some. The sample lists some 980,000 clones, over 60% occurring once. Study-level points and caveats: Clonotype sharing across several donors was observed for about 4.8% of naive CD4 clonotypes.

Of note for this clone: As yet, its antigen is unknown.

The CDR3 has 15 amino acids. V lost 8 bases, J lost 5 bases, and 23 bases lay in between. Germline CDR1 SQVTM, CDR2 ANQGSEA. Input material: memory CD4+ T cells sorted from blood. Noted subset: CD45RA-negative fraction. The chain carries TRBV29-1 and TRBJ2-3; possible D gene TRBD1, 6 bases. The sequence was obtained from a man in his late teens or twenties in good health. The CDR3 nucleotides read TGCAGCCCGACCACAAAGGGGGACGTGGGAGATACGCAGTATTTT. It specifies CSPTTKGDVGDTQYF.